This T cell receptor beta chain was sequenced during a study of blood T cells in healthy people across ages. Germline V gene data show CDR1 as SGHTA and CDR2 as FQGTGA. Trimming removed 1 base at V and 10 bases at J, with 15 bases between. The CDR3 runs to 14 residues. This clonotype appeared a few times. Combining a sample-barcoded 5' primer with a J-beta primer mix, a second PCR ran for 7 to 11 cycles. TCRdb analysed the 5' RACE reads with MiXCR anew, one entry per CDR3 protein. Of approximately 800,000 distinct CDR3 sequences listed, approximately 24% were seen once; the top ten hold 2.5% to 3.5%. This sample was shared with a second study, whose subject was T cells of mothers and their children.

The J gene is TRBJ2-3, the V gene TRBV7-3; D remains unclear. What was sequenced was blood. This receptor was obtained from a boy between 10 and 17 years old in good health. The CDR3 nucleotides are TGTGCCAGCAGCTTAAACTCGTTCGGTTACCCGCAGTATTTT. Its protein is CASSLNSFGYPQYF.